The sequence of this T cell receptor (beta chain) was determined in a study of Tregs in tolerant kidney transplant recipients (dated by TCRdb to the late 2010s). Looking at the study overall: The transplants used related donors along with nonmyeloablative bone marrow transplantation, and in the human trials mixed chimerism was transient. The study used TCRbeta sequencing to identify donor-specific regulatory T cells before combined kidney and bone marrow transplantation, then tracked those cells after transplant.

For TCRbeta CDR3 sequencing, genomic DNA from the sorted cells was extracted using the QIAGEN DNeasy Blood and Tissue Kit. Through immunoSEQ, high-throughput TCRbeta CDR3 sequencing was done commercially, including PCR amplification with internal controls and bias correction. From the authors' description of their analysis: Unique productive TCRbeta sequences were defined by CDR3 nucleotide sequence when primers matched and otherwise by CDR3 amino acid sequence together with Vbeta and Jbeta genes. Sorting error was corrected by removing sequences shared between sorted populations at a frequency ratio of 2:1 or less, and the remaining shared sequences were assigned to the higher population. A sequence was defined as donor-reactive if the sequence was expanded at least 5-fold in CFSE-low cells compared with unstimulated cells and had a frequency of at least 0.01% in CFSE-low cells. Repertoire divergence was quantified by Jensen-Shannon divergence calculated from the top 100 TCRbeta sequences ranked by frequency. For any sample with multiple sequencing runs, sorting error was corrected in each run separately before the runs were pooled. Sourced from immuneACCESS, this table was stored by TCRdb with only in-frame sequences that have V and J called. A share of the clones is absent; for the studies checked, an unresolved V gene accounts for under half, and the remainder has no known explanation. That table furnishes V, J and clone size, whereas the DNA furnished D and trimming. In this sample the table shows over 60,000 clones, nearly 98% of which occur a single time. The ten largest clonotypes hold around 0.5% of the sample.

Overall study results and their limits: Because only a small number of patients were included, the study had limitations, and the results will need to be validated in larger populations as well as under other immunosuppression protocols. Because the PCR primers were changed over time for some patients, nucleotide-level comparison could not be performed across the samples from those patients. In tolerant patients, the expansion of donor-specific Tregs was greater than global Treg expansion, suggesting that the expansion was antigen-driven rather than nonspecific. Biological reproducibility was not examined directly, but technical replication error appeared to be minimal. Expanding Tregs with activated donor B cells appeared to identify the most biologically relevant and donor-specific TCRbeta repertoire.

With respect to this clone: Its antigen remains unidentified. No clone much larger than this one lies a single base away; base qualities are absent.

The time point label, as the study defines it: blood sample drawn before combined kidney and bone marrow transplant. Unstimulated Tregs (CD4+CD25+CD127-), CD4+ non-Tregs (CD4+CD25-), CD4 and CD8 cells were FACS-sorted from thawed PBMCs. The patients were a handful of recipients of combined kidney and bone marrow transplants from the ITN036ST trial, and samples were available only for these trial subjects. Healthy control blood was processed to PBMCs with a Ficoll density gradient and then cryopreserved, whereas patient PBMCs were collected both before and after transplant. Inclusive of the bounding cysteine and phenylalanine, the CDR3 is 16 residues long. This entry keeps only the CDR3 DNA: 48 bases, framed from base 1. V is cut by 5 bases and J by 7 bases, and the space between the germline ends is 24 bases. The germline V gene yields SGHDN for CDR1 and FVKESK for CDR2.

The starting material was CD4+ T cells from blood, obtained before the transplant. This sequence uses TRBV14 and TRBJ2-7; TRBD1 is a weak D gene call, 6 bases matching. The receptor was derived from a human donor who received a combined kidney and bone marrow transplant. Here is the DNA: TGTGCCAGCAGCGAAATAACAGGGTGGGGCTTGGAGGAGCAGTACTTC. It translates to CASSEITGWGLEEQYF.